This T cell receptor beta chain derives from a study of identical twins. Regarding the study as a whole: Memory repertoires showed no such pattern, whereas abundant cord blood beta clonotypes carried fewer insertions. Invariant T cells like MAIT and iNKT could partly confound the zero-insertion analyses. Twins shared out-of-frame alpha sequences with excess low generation probability. Twin pairs had excess sharing that was weaker in beta out-of-frame sequences.

From the 5' RACE reads, TCRdb called clonotypes with MiXCR, one entry per CDR3 protein. The repertoire holds hundreds of thousands of distinct CDR3 sequences, with around 8.3% as singletons. A note on this clonotype: Its specificity is unknown.

Trimming took 3 bases from V and 3 from J; bases not matched to a gene: 5. Germline loops: CDR1 DFQATT, CDR2 SNEGSKA (reference sequence). This CDR3 has 13 residues. These data are also associated with another study on yellow fever vaccine responses in identical twins.

The chain has TRBV20-1 and TRBJ2-7, with TRBD1 matching over 7 bases. This clonotype originated in a woman aged 18 to 35 in good health. The sample consisted of PBMCs. CDR3 sequence reads: CSARHRDSYEQYF. CDR3 DNA sequence: TGCAGTGCTAGGCACCGGGACAGCTACGAGCAGTACTTC.